These 24 T cell receptor beta chains came from one sample sequenced in a study of shared clonotypes between healthy human individuals. Here immunoSEQ multiplex PCR was the method, and the copy in TCRdb shows in-frame clones only, minus some. The sample shows 2,500,000 or so clones, approximately 90% of them seen only once. The source material was naive CD4+ T cells from PBMCs. Regarding subset: CD45RA+ positively selected. The receptors derive from a man younger than 35 in good health. Some clones in this sample may be carry-over from other donors' samples.

The V and J genes are TRBV11-2 and TRBJ1-1; D is ambiguous. The germline V gene has CDR1 SGHAT and CDR2 FQNNGV. V lost 8 bases, J lost 3 bases, and 13 bases lay in between. The CDR3 loop spans 13 amino acids. CDR3: CASPGKRDTEAFF. The CDR3 DNA reads as TGTGCCAGCCCGGGGAAGAGGGACACTGAAGCTTTCTTT.

CDR3 amino acids: CASSVGLAGGEQFF. The CDR3 DNA follows: TGTGCCAGCAGCGTAGGACTAGCGGGGGGCGAGCAGTTCTTC. The chain couples TRBV9 to TRBJ2-1; 13 positions match TRBD2. CDR3 size: 14 residues. Germline CDR1 is SGDLS and CDR2 is YYNGEE. Trimming at V came to 0 bases and at J to 10 bases, leaving 1 base not matched to a gene.

This chain uses TRBV27 with TRBJ1-1; D perhaps matches TRBD1 (5 bases). The CDR3 is 14 residues long. Trimming cost V 8 bases and J 4 bases, with 17 bases left between them. The germline V gene encodes CDR1 MNHEY and CDR2 SMNVEV (reference sequence). This CDR3 reads CASLSAGKGTEAFF. In DNA form, the CDR3 reads TGTGCCAGCCTCTCCGCAGGGAAGGGCACTGAAGCTTTCTTT.

This sequence joins TRBV6-6 and TRBJ1-2; D gene ambiguous. Per the germline V gene, CDR1 is MNHNY and CDR2 is SVGAGI (reference sequence). This CDR3 spans 15 amino acids. Trimming removed 6 bases at V and 3 bases at J, with 17 bases between. For the CDR3, the DNA is TGTGCCAGCAGCCGACTCGCTTCCACGGACTATGGCTACACCTTC. It yields the protein CASSRLASTDYGYTF.

The rearrangement joins TRBV28 to TRBJ1-5; a weak D match, TRBD1 (5 bases). The V and J ends lost 5 bases and 5 bases respectively, with 16 bases between them. Germline CDR1 reads MDHEN; CDR2 reads SYDVKM. This CDR3 has 15 residues. CDR3 sequence reads: CASSDLGGWYQPQHF. CDR3 coding DNA: TGTGCCAGCAGTGATCTGGGGGGTTGGTATCAGCCCCAGCATTTT.

This chain connects TRBV5-1 to TRBJ2-2; 12 nucleotides line up with TRBD2. The CDR3 is made up of 15 amino acids. Germline trimming cut 7 bases from V and 7 bases from J; bases unmatched to any gene: 8. CDR1 and CDR2 from the germline V gene are SGHRS and YFSETQ. The CDR3 here is CASLLAGGPGGELFF. The CDR3 bases are TGCGCCAGCCTTCTAGCGGGAGGGCCTGGCGGGGAGCTGTTTTTT.

This rearrangement joins TRBV27 to TRBJ2-7, with D tentatively TRBD2 (6 bases). CDR3 length: 16 residues. V was shortened by 5 bases and J by 4 bases, with 21 bases between the two germline ends. Germline V gives CDR1 MNHEY, CDR2 SMNVEV (reference sequence). CDR3: CASSGVGTGVRYEQYF. The CDR3 DNA is TGTGCCAGCAGTGGTGTTGGGACGGGGGTTAGGTACGAGCAGTACTTC.

The gene calls are TRBV7-9 and TRBJ2-7; D remains unclear. Trimming removed 6 bases at V and 2 bases at J, with 14 bases between. Germline CDR1 SEHNR, CDR2 FQNEAQ (reference sequence). The CDR3 length is 14 residues. DNA for the CDR3: TGTGCCAGCAGTACTGCCGGGCGGACCTACGAGCAGTACTTC. It translates to CASSTAGRTYEQYF. Full variable domain (missing parts from reference TRBV7-9 and TRBJ2-7): DTGVSQNPRHKITKRGQNVTFRCDPISEHNRLYWYRQTLGQGPEFLTYFQNEAQLEKSRLLSDRFSAERPKGSFSTLEIQRTEQGDSAMYLCASSTAGRTYEQYFGPGTRLTVT.

The chain combines TRBV5-1 with TRBJ2-5; TRBD2 aligns across 7 bases. After removal of 5 bases from V and 3 bases from J, the junction contained 10 bases not matched to a gene. The CDR3 has 15 amino acids. CDR1 is SGHRS and CDR2 is YFSETQ in the germline V gene. CDR3 region: CASRGWGGREETQYF. The CDR3 DNA follows: TGCGCCAGCAGGGGTTGGGGCGGGAGAGAAGAGACCCAGTACTTC. The complete variable domain, with remaining parts taken from reference TRBV5-1 and TRBJ2-5, reads KAGVTQTPRYLIKTRGQQVTLSCSPISGHRSVSWYQQTPGQGLQFLFEYFSETQRNKGNFPGRFSGRQFSNSRSEMNVSTLELGDSALYLCASRGWGGREETQYFGPGTRLLVL.

The chain recombines TRBV15 with TRBJ2-5; D possibly uses TRBD1 or TRBD2 (5 bases each). Germline lookup yields CDR1 LNHNV and CDR2 YYDKDF (reference sequence). The CDR3 is made up of 15 amino acids. Trimming shortened V by 6 bases and J by 1 base, and 15 bases separated the two germline ends. This chain's CDR3 is CATSPMSGGQETQYF. CDR3 in DNA: TGTGCCACCAGTCCTATGTCTGGGGGCCAAGAGACCCAGTACTTC.

The chain links TRBV30 to TRBJ1-5, with unresolved D. The V end was cut by 1 base, the J end by 5 bases, with 15 bases between. CDR1 is GTSNPN and CDR2 is SVGIG in the germline V gene (reference sequence). CDR3 length: 15 amino acids. CDR3: CAWSEQARVDQPQHF. CDR3 DNA: TGTGCCTGGAGTGAGCAGGCAAGGGTCGATCAGCCCCAGCATTTT.

This clone was counted a few times. This sample includes further DNA sequences coding for the same CDR3. The chain recombines TRBV29-1 with TRBJ1-1; 8 nucleotides line up with TRBD1. CDR1 is SQVTM and CDR2 is ANQGSEA in the germline V gene. The CDR3 loop spans 12 amino acids. V dropped 6 bases and J dropped 2; count of bases not matched to a gene: 2. In DNA form, the CDR3 reads TGCAGCGTCGACAGGGGAAACACTGAAGCTTTCTTT. Its translation is CSVDRGNTEAFF.

V is TRBV9 and J is TRBJ1-3; tentative D call: TRBD1 (6 bases). The germline V and J ends were trimmed by 6 bases and 1 base, with 11 bases remaining between them. CDR1 is SGDLS and CDR2 is YYNGEE in the germline V gene. The CDR3 is 14 amino acids. CDR3 loop: CASTRDTSGNTIYF. The CDR3 nucleotides read TGTGCCAGCACCCGGGACACTTCTGGAAACACCATATATTTT.

CDR3 protein: CATSRDRFPGRYNEQFF. The CDR3 DNA is TGTGCCACCAGCAGAGATCGTTTTCCAGGGAGATACAATGAGCAGTTCTTC. The chain has TRBV15 and TRBJ2-1; D may be TRBD1 or TRBD2 (5 bases each). V was cut by 0 bases and J by 4 bases, with 16 bases left in between. Germline V lookup: CDR1 LNHNV, CDR2 YYDKDF (reference sequence). This CDR3 has 17 residues.

V is TRBV6-1 and J is TRBJ2-3; D not resolved. With 5 bases removed from V and 1 base from J, the gap between germline ends came to 10 bases. The CDR3 has 14 residues. Germline CDR1 reads MNHNS; CDR2 reads SASEGT. CDR3 protein: CASSRAEGTDTQYF. The CDR3 bases are TGTGCCAGCAGTCGGGCAGAGGGCACAGATACGCAGTATTTT.

The chain carries TRBV30 and TRBJ1-5; D ambiguous. The CDR3 is made up of 14 amino acids. V was cut by 3 bases and J by 0 bases, with 9 bases left in between. Germline V gene sequence: CDR1 GTSNPN, CDR2 SVGIG (reference sequence). CDR3 DNA sequence: TGTGCCTGGAGCCGGAGTAATAGCAATCAGCCCCAGCATTTT. As protein: CAWSRSNSNQPQHF.

This clone was observed once. The chain joins TRBV5-1 to TRBJ2-7, with TRBD2 matching over 9 bases. Trimming removed 3 bases from V and 2 bases from J; junction bases left unmatched: 6. The length of the CDR3 is 15 residues. CDR1 is SGHRS and CDR2 is YFSETQ in the germline V gene. The DNA for the CDR3 is TGCGCCAGCAGCTATAGCCTAGCGGGACCCTACGAGCAGTACTTC. Residues: CASSYSLAGPYEQYF. Combining the CDR3 with reference TRBV5-1 and TRBJ2-7 gives the whole variable domain KAGVTQTPRYLIKTRGQQVTLSCSPISGHRSVSWYQQTPGQGLQFLFEYFSETQRNKGNFPGRFSGRQFSNSRSEMNVSTLELGDSALYLCASSYSLAGPYEQYFGPGTRLTVT.

The chain employs TRBV5-1 and TRBJ1-1; 9 bases agree with TRBD1. Germline V gene lookup returns CDR1 SGHRS and CDR2 YFSETQ. This CDR3 contains 16 residues. V trimming: 4 bases; J trimming: 5 bases; junction bases outside the gene matches: 12. CDR3 sequence reads: CASSLAQGAGDTEAFF. In nucleotides, the CDR3 is TGCGCCAGCAGCCTCGCACAGGGGGCGGGGGATACTGAAGCTTTCTTT.

The rearrangement joins TRBV6-6 to TRBJ1-1; no definite D call. This CDR3 is 14 amino acids long. V lost 6 bases, J lost 6 bases, and 17 bases lay in between. The germline V gene has CDR1 MNHNY and CDR2 SVGAGI (reference sequence). This CDR3 reads CASSLTVTQPEAFF. CDR3 in DNA: TGTGCCAGCAGCCTTACAGTGACTCAACCTGAAGCTTTCTTT.

J is TRBJ1-2 and V is TRBV19, with a weak D call TRBD1 (6 bases). The CDR3 length is 15 residues. Looked up from germline, CDR1 is LNHDA and CDR2 is SQIVND (reference sequence). V lost 1 base to trimming and J lost 4 bases, with 13 bases between them. CDR3: CASSIAHGQLYGYTF. DNA for the CDR3: TGTGCCAGTAGTATAGCCCATGGACAGCTCTATGGCTACACCTTC.

This clone was found a few times. V and J are TRBV7-9 and TRBJ1-1; the D gene is possibly TRBD1 (6 bases). Germline loops: CDR1 SEHNR, CDR2 FQNEAQ (reference sequence). The CDR3 extends over 13 amino acids. Trimming stripped 5 bases from V and 4 bases from J, with 11 bases between. The CDR3 nucleotides are TGTGCCAGCAGCGAAACCAGGGGCACTGAAGCTTTCTTT. Residues: CASSETRGTEAFF.

This chain uses TRBV2 with TRBJ2-5; D is tentatively TRBD1 or TRBD2 (5 bases each). V was trimmed by 8 bases and J by 3 bases, leaving 10 bases between them. Looked up from germline, CDR1 is SNHLY and CDR2 is FYNNEI. The CDR3 is made up of 12 amino acids. The CDR3: CASGRGEETQYF. The CDR3 DNA sequence: TGTGCCAGCGGTAGAGGGGAAGAGACCCAGTACTTC.

This clone appeared once. The J gene is TRBJ2-5, the V gene TRBV6-1; D unclear. The DNA end is a closer match to TRBJ2-7, so the J assignment may be wrong. The germline gives CDR1 MNHNS, CDR2 SASEGT. This CDR3 region has 12 residues. CDR3 protein: CASSVGYYEQYF. For the CDR3, the DNA is TGTGCCAGCAGTGTAGGGTACTACGAGCAGTACTTC.

This sequence joins TRBV4-1 and TRBJ1-5; the D gene is possibly TRBD1 (6 bases). CDR3 length: 13 residues. V lost 4 bases and J 6 bases, leaving 10 bases between the germline ends. In germline, CDR1 is MGHRA, CDR2 YSYEKL. The CDR3 is CASSLTGSQPQHF. In DNA form, the CDR3 reads TGCGCCAGCAGCCTTACAGGGAGTCAGCCCCAGCATTTT.